The 17 T cell receptor beta chains reported below all come from one sample, sequenced in a study of cytomegalovirus exposure and HLA in healthy donors. The table came from immunoSEQ multiplex PCR; TCRdb's copy has only in-frame clones and leaves some out. The sample holds under 300,000 clones, about 86% seen once. Sequencing was performed on PBMCs. The receptors stem from a woman aged 18-29 years in good health and CMV-seronegative.

This chain joins TRBV6-1 and TRBJ1-2, with a tentative D call TRBD1 (6 bases). V was clipped by 0 bases and J by 4 bases, with 15 bases between them. The CDR3 contains 16 residues. CDR1 and CDR2 (germline): MNHNS, SASEGT. The CDR3 region is CASSEAWTANIYGYTF. CDR3 coding DNA: TGTGCCAGCAGTGAAGCCTGGACAGCCAATATCTATGGCTACACCTTC.

This chain links TRBV19 with TRBJ1-4; no reliable D call. CDR1 and CDR2 from the germline V gene are LNHDA and SQIVND (reference sequence). V was cut by 7 bases and J by 13 bases, with 16 bases left in between. The CDR3 sequence is 12 residues long. The CDR3 reads CASIPMRCGLFF. CDR3 sequence (DNA): TGTGCCAGTATCCCTATGAGATGTGGACTGTTTTTT.

A word on this clone: Additional DNA sequences in this sample encode the identical CDR3. The chain combines TRBV18 with TRBJ1-5, with D tentatively TRBD1 (5 bases). CDR3 length: 13 residues. The V and J ends lost 1 base and 4 bases respectively, with 5 bases between them. From germline, CDR1 is KGHSH and CDR2 LQKENI. The CDR3 here is CASSPQGNQPQHF. For the CDR3, the DNA is TGTGCCAGCTCACCACAGGGGAATCAGCCCCAGCATTTT.

The chain joins TRBV27 to TRBJ2-7, with 8 bases that match TRBD2. This CDR3 contains 15 residues. V shed 5 bases, J shed 7 bases, and the junction held 13 bases outside the gene matches. Germline V lookup: CDR1 MNHEY, CDR2 SMNVEV (reference sequence). The CDR3 DNA reads TGTGCCAGCAGTCGAGACGGGGGGGGGCCTGGGGAGCAGTACTTC. It yields the protein CASSRDGGGPGEQYF.

J is TRBJ2-5 and V is TRBV27, with TRBD1 matching over 7 bases. The CDR3 is made up of 20 amino acids. CDR1 and CDR2 from the germline V gene are MNHEY and SMNVEV (reference sequence). Trimming at V came to 8 bases and at J to 3 bases, leaving 27 bases not matched to a gene. Written as DNA, the CDR3 is TGTGCCAGCCGGCCTCTGGGACAGCGTCGCCGTACAACCTGGGAAGAGACCCAGTACTTC. Translated: CASRPLGQRRRTTWEETQYF.

J is TRBJ1-2 and V is TRBV15; weak D call: TRBD1 (6 bases). The V end was cut by 6 bases, the J end by 11 bases, with 19 bases between. The CDR3 totals 13 residues. Germline V gene sequence: CDR1 LNHNV, CDR2 YYDKDF (reference sequence). In DNA form, the CDR3 reads TGTGCCACCAGACCCCGGGACAACTACTTGTACACCTTC. Translating gives CATRPRDNYLYTF. The variable domain in full, with the rest retrieved from reference TRBV15 and TRBJ1-2, is DAMVIQNPRYQVTQFGKPVTLSCSQTLNHNVMYWYQQKSSQAPKLLFHYYDKDFNNEADTPDNFQSRRPNTSFCFLDIRSPGLGDTAMYLCATRPRDNYLYTFGSGTRLTVV.

The chain combines TRBV11-3 with TRBJ2-1; 7 nucleotides match TRBD1. Unmatched junction bases numbered 8, after V lost 1 base and J lost 8 bases. CDR3 length: 15 amino acids. Germline-derived CDR1 and CDR2 are SGHNT and YENEEA. In DNA form, the CDR3 reads TGTGCCAGCAGCTTAGGACAGGGCTTCAGCCATGAGCAGTTCTTC. Residues: CASSLGQGFSHEQFF.

J is TRBJ1-2 and V is TRBV18; D unclear. The V and J ends lost 1 base and 6 bases respectively, with 15 bases between them. CDR3 length: 15 amino acids. Germline V gene lookup returns CDR1 KGHSH and CDR2 LQKENI. This CDR3 reads CASSPLIGKENGYTF. The CDR3 coding sequence is TGTGCCAGCTCACCACTTATCGGAAAGGAGAATGGCTACACCTTC.

This chain links TRBV28 with TRBJ2-7, with D perhaps matching TRBD1 (5 bases). V dropped 2 bases and J dropped 3 bases, with 14 bases sitting between them. Germline V gives CDR1 MDHEN, CDR2 SYDVKM. The CDR3 covers 15 residues. The CDR3 nucleotides read TGTGCCAGCAGTTTAGGTAGGGGCCCGTACTACGAGCAGTACTTC. It encodes CASSLGRGPYYEQYF.

With respect to this clone: A junction boundary mismatches the germline segment, possibly from a read error. This chain connects TRBV2 to TRBJ1-2; the D gene is possibly TRBD1 (5 bases). CDR1 SNHLY and CDR2 FYNNEI come from the germline V gene. There are 12 residues in the CDR3. CDR3 DNA sequence: TGCGAAGAGGCGGGGGTAGGGTATGGCTACACCTTC. It specifies CEEAGVGYGYTF. Full variable domain (missing parts from reference TRBV2 and TRBJ1-2): EPEVTQTPSHQVTQMGQEVILRCVPISNHLYFYWYRQILGQKVEFLVSFYNNEISEKSEIFDDQFSVERPDGSNFTLKIRSTKLEDSAMYFCEEAGVGYGYTFGSGTRLTVV.

J is TRBJ2-1 and V is TRBV7-9, with 13 bases aligning to TRBD2. The CDR3 is 18 amino acids. The germline CDR1 and CDR2 sequences are SEHNR and FQNEAQ (reference sequence). J lost 12 bases, V lost 4 bases, and 18 bases had no gene match. The CDR3 loop reads CASSSRALTGTSGNWQFF. DNA of the CDR3: TGTGCCAGCAGCTCCCGTGCGCTTACCGGGACTAGCGGGAATTGGCAGTTCTTC. Complete variable domain (other parts from reference TRBV7-9 and TRBJ2-1): DTGVSQNPRHKITKRGQNVTFRCDPISEHNRLYWYRQTLGQGPEFLTYFQNEAQLEKSRLLSDRFSAERPKGSFSTLEIQRTEQGDSAMYLCASSSRALTGTSGNWQFFGPGTRLTVL.

The chain recombines TRBV28 with TRBJ1-1; no firm D call. CDR3 size: 13 residues. V was cut by 2 bases and J by 4 bases, with 8 bases left in between. Germline CDR1 and CDR2: MDHEN and SYDVKM. CDR3 nucleotide sequence: TGTGCCAGCAGTTTAGGGGAGGCCACTGAAGCTTTCTTT. It translates to CASSLGEATEAFF. Full variable domain (rest looked up from reference TRBV28 and TRBJ1-1): DVKVTQSSRYLVKRTGEKVFLECVQDMDHENMFWYRQDPGLGLRLIYFSYDVKMKEKGDIPEGYSVSREKKERFSLILESASTNQTSMYLCASSLGEATEAFFGQGTRLTVV.

The chain recombines TRBV2 with TRBJ1-2; TRBD1 agrees at 7 bases. The V and J ends lost 8 bases and 5 bases, in that order; junction bases with no gene match: 20. Germline V gives CDR1 SNHLY, CDR2 FYNNEI. This CDR3 comprises 17 residues. The CDR3 reads CASRPVSLQGRYYGYTF. CDR3 bases: TGTGCCAGCCGCCCAGTAAGCCTACAGGGGAGGTATTATGGCTACACCTTC.

This clone appeared a few times. The chain is built from TRBV5-1 and TRBJ1-5; D might be TRBD1 (5 bases). Germline V lookup: CDR1 SGHRS, CDR2 YFSETQ. Deletions cut 4 bases from V and 2 bases from J, with 13 bases between. The CDR3 totals 15 residues. The chain's CDR3 is CASSPGGDGNQPQHF. The CDR3 DNA follows: TGCGCCAGCAGCCCCGGGGGGGACGGCAATCAGCCCCAGCATTTT. The full variable domain, with the rest looked up from reference TRBV5-1 and TRBJ1-5, is KAGVTQTPRYLIKTRGQQVTLSCSPISGHRSVSWYQQTPGQGLQFLFEYFSETQRNKGNFPGRFSGRQFSNSRSEMNVSTLELGDSALYLCASSPGGDGNQPQHFGDGTRLSIL.

V is TRBV27 and J is TRBJ1-3; TRBD1 might be the D (6 bases). V shed 4 bases and J shed 2 bases, with 12 bases lying between them. Germline V gives CDR1 MNHEY, CDR2 SMNVEV (reference sequence). This CDR3 has 15 residues. The CDR3 reads CASSWSGVTGNTIYF. CDR3 DNA: TGTGCCAGCAGTTGGTCAGGGGTTACTGGAAACACCATATATTTT.

This clone counts as medium-sized. This chain connects TRBV4-2 to TRBJ1-5; 8 bases are a match to TRBD1. This CDR3 has 16 residues. Germline V CDR1 and CDR2: LGHNA, YNFKEQ. Losses at the gene ends were 0 bases for V and 6 bases for J; bases not matched to a gene: 7. The DNA of the CDR3 is TGTGCCAGCAGCCAAGATCCAATTACAGGGGGTCAGCCCCAGCATTTT. This codes for CASSQDPITGGQPQHF.

The chain joins TRBV9 to TRBJ1-2; 10 bases match TRBD1. The germline V gene has CDR1 SGDLS and CDR2 YYNGEE. V shed 4 bases and J 2 bases; nucleotides not matched to a gene: 8. The CDR3 totals 16 residues. DNA for the CDR3: TGTGCCAGCAGCACATGGACAGGGGGAGAGAACTATGGCTACACCTTC. This encodes CASSTWTGGENYGYTF.